This note documents a single T cell receptor beta chain sequence. Its antigen is still unknown. This sample stems from a study of Tregs in tolerant kidney transplant recipients. Study results and caveats: Biological reproducibility was not directly addressed, but technical replication error appeared minimal. Findings come from small patient numbers and require larger validation. Tregs expanded with activated donor B cells seemed most donor-specific.

The V and J ends lost 0 bases and 4 bases, in that order; junction bases with no gene match: 5. The length of the CDR3 is 16 residues. Germline V gives CDR1 LNHNV, CDR2 YYDKDF (reference sequence). Some clones are missing from TCRdb's copy, which holds only in-frame ones; the method was immunoSEQ multiplex PCR. The sample includes tens of thousands of clones, about 89% of them seen just once. An overnight rest at 37°C with approximately 210 IU/ml IL-2 preceded regulatory T cell sorting from thawed PBMCs. Sequenced sample: Tregs from blood. This chain uses TRBV15 with TRBJ2-7; TRBD2 matches at 11 bases. This TCR was sampled from a human donor in good health. The CDR3 spells CATSREGSGRAYEQYF. DNA for the CDR3: TGTGCCACCAGCAGAGAGGGTAGCGGGAGGGCATACGAGCAGTACTTC.